These 5 T cell receptor beta chains originate from one sample sequenced in a study of T cells after yellow fever vaccination. TCRdb fed the 5' RACE reads into MiXCR, producing one record per CDR3 protein. The table shows under 200,000 distinct CDR3 sequences, with around 7% occurring only once. The input for sequencing was CD4+ T cells sorted from PBMCs, taken 4 to 6 days after the first yellow fever vaccination. The origin of the receptors is a young man who received the YFV17D yellow fever vaccine.

Regarding this clonotype: At one end the junction does not follow the germline gene, possibly because of a read error. V is TRBV3-1 and J is TRBJ2-1; D unresolved. In germline, CDR1 is LGHDT, CDR2 YNNKEL (reference sequence). The CDR3 length is 15 residues. For the CDR3, the DNA is TGTTCCAGCAGCCAACCTCGCGGAGCCTACAATGAGCAGTTCTTC. It yields the protein CSSSQPRGAYNEQFF.

The V call is TRBV7-3, the J call TRBJ2-3, with D tentatively TRBD2 (6 bases). From germline, CDR1 is SGHTA and CDR2 FQGTGA. Trimming took 5 bases from V and 5 from J, leaving 11 bases between them. The CDR3 extends over 13 amino acids. This CDR3 reads CASSGGSLDTQYF. The CDR3 DNA is TGTGCCAGCAGCGGGGGGTCGCTAGATACGCAGTATTTT.

This clonotype was counted between two and nine times. V usage is TRBV10-3 and J usage is TRBJ2-7; a possible D gene is TRBD1 (5 bases). CDR1 and CDR2 from the germline V gene are ENHRY and SYGVKD. Trimming took off 7 bases at V and 2 bases at J, with 21 bases between the two ends. The CDR3 spans 16 residues. In DNA form, the CDR3 reads TGTGCCATCACCGAGAAAGACAGTTTAATACCCTACGAGCAGTACTTC. Translation gives CAITEKDSLIPYEQYF.

In its sample, this clonotype was seen many times. The chain recombines TRBV12-3 or TRBV12-4 with TRBJ1-1, with D hard to call. This CDR3 has 11 residues. Trimming cost V 3 bases and J 11 bases, with 10 bases left between them. Here the CDR3 DNA reads TGTGCCAGCAGTTTTGAACAGAAGGCTTTCTTT. Protein product: CASSFEQKAFF.

This clonotype was counted a few times. The V gene is TRBV7-3, the J gene TRBJ1-1, with 7 bases lining up with TRBD1. The CDR3 has 14 residues. Trimming cost V 4 bases and J 7 bases; bases outside gene matches: 9. Germline CDR1 is SGHTA and CDR2 is FQGTGA. Here the CDR3 DNA reads TGTGCCAGCAGCTCAAAGGGGGCCAGAGTTGAAGCTTTCTTT. It codes for CASSSKGARVEAFF.